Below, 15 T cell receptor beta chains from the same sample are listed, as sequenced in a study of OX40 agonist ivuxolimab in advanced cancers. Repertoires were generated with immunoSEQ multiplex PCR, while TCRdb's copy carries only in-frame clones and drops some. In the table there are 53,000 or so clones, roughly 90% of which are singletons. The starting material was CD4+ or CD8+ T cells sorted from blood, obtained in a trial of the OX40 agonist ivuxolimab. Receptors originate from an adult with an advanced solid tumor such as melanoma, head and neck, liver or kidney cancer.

The DNA for the CDR3 is TGTGCCAGCAGCCTTGGTCCTCAGGGGGCGCCGAGGGAGCAGTACTTC. Encoded protein: CASSLGPQGAPREQYF. The rearrangement joins TRBV5-6 to TRBJ2-7, with 8 bases identical to TRBD1. The CDR3 length is 16 residues. The germline V gene encodes CDR1 SGHDT and CDR2 YYEEEE. The V segment lost 4 bases and the J segment 7 bases; nucleotides outside the gene matches: 16.

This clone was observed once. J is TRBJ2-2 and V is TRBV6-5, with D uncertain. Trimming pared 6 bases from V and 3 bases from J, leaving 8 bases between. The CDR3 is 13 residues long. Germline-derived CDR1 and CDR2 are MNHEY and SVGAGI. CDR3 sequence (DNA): TGTGCCAGCAGCCTCCTTCACACCGGGGAGCTGTTTTTT. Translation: CASSLLHTGELFF.

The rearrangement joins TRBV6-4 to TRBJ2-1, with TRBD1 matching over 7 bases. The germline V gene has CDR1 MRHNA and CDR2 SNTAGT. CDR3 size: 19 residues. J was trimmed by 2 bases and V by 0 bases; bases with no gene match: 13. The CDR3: CASSDSRPIGTVTYNEQFF. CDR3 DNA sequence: TGTGCCAGCAGTGACTCGCGTCCGATCGGGACAGTAACCTACAATGAGCAGTTCTTC.

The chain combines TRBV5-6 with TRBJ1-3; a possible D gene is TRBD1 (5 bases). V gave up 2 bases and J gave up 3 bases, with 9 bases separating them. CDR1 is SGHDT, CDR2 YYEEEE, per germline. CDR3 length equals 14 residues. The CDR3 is CASSLGGDGNTIYF. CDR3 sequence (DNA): TGTGCCAGCAGCTTAGGAGGGGATGGAAACACCATATATTTT.

The CDR3 here is CASSPWGSSNEKLFF. The CDR3, as DNA: TGTGCCAGCAGTCCCTGGGGCAGCTCTAATGAAAAACTGTTTTTT. The V call is TRBV6-1, the J call TRBJ1-4; a possible D gene is TRBD1 (5 bases). The germline V and J ends were trimmed by 5 bases and 3 bases, with 13 bases remaining between them. The CDR3 runs 15 residues. Germline V lookup: CDR1 MNHNS, CDR2 SASEGT.

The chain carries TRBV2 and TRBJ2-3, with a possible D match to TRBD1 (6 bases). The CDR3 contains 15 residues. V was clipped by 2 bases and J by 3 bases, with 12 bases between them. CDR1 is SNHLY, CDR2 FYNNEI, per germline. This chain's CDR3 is CASSEQGQGTDTQYF. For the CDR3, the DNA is TGTGCCAGCAGTGAACAGGGCCAGGGGACAGATACGCAGTATTTT.

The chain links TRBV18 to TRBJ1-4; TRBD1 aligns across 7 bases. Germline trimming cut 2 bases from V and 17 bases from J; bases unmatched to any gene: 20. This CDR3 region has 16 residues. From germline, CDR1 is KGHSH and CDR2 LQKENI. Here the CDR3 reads CASSPNRGRDKWGHFF. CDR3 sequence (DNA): TGTGCCAGCTCACCAAACAGGGGAAGGGATAAGTGGGGCCACTTTTTT.

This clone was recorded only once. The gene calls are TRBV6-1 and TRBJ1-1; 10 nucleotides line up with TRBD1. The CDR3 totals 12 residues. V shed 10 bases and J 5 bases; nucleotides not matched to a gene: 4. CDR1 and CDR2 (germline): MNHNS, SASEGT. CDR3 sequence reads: CAIGQGGTEAFF. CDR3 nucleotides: TGTGCCATAGGACAGGGGGGGACTGAAGCTTTCTTT.

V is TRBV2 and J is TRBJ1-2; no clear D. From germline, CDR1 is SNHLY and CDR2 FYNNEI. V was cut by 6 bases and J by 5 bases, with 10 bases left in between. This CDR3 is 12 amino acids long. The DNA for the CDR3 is TGTGCCAGCAGGCCCCAGGTATATGGCTACACCTTC. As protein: CASRPQVYGYTF.

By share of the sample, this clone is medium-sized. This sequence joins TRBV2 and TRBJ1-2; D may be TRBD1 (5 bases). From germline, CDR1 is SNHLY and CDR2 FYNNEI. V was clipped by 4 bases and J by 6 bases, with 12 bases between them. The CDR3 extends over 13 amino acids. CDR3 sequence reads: CASSAQGVDGYTF. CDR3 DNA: TGTGCCAGCAGTGCCCAGGGAGTAGATGGCTACACCTTC. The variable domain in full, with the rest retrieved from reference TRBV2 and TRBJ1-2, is EPEVTQTPSHQVTQMGQEVILRCVPISNHLYFYWYRQILGQKVEFLVSFYNNEISEKSEIFDDQFSVERPDGSNFTLKIRSTKLEDSAMYFCASSAQGVDGYTFGSGTRLTVV.

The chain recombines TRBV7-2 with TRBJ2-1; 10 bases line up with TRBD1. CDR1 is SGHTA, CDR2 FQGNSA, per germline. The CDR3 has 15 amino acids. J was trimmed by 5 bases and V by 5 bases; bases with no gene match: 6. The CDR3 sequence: CASSRRTGGNNEQFF. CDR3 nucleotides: TGTGCCAGCAGCCGCCGGACAGGGGGGAACAATGAGCAGTTCTTC.

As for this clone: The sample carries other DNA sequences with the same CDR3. This CDR3 reads CASSEEGGYTF. Written as DNA, the CDR3 is TGTGCCAGCAGTGAAGAAGGTGGCTACACCTTC. The V and J genes are TRBV6-1 and TRBJ1-2, with D uncertain. CDR3 length: 11 residues. V gave up 1 base and J gave up 7 bases, with 4 bases separating them. Germline CDR1 is MNHNS and CDR2 is SASEGT.

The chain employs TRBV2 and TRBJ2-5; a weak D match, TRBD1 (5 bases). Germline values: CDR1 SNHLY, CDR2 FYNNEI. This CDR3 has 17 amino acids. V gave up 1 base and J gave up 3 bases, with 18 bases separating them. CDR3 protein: CASSEERLGQVKETQYF. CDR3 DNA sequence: TGTGCCAGCAGTGAAGAGCGCTTGGGGCAGGTTAAAGAGACCCAGTACTTC.

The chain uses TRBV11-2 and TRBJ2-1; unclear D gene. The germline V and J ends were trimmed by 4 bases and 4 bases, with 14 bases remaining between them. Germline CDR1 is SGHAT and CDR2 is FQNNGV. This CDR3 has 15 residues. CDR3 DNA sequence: TGTGCCAGCAGCTCTACCCCCCGAGTGTACAATGAGCAGTTCTTC. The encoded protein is CASSSTPRVYNEQFF.

The CDR3 DNA reads as TGCAGCGGTAGGGGTGATTGGGGCTACACCTTC. It specifies CSGRGDWGYTF. The chain employs TRBV29-1 and TRBJ1-2; D is perhaps TRBD1 (5 bases). Germline V gene lookup returns CDR1 SQVTM and CDR2 ANQGSEA. V shed 7 bases and J shed 8 bases, with 14 bases lying between them. This CDR3 has 11 amino acids.